The sequence of this T cell receptor (beta chain) was determined in a study of T cells in women clearing cervical HPV infection. Across the whole study: Case blood drawn at lesion detection; control blood after infection cleared.

Prevalent HPV16 infections were excluded; only incident single HPV16 infections included. The CDR3 totals 15 residues. Germline V lookup: CDR1 ENHRY, CDR2 SYGVKD. A remark on this clone: Germline and junction disagree at one end, which may indicate a read error. The read stops 3 residues short of the end of the CDR3; the missing end is completed from the germline J gene.

Libraries were prepared by immunoSEQ multiplex PCR; TCRdb keeps only in-frame clonotypes and omits some of them. The data show around 30,000 clones, and the top ten clones hold 20% to 25%. The chain has TRBV10-3 and TRBJ2-2; perhaps TRBD2 as D (5 bases). The receptor's source is a woman aged 18 to 75 with a cervical HPV16 infection that either progressed to CIN3+ or cleared (not recorded which). Material: blood buffy coat. The CDR3 DNA, read in part, is TGTGCCATCAGTGAGCAAGCGGCGAACGCCGGGGAG. This gives the protein CAISEQAANAGE. The CDR3 as a whole reads CAISEQAANAGELFF.